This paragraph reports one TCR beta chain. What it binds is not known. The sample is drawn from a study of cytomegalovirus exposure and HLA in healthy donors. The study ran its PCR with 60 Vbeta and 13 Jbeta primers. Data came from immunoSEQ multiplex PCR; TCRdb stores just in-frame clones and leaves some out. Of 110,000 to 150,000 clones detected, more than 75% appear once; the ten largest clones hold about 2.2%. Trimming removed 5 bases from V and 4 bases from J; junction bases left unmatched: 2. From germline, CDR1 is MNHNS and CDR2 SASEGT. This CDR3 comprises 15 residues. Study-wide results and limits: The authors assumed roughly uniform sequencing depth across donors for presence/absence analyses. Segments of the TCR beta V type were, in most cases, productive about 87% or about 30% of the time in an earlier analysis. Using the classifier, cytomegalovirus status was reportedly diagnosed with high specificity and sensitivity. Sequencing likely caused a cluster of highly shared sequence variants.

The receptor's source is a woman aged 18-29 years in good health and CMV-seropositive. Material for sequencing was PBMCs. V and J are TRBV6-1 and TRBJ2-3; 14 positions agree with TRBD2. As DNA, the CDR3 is TGTGCCAGCAGTCCGACTAGCGGGGGGGCAGATACGCAGTATTTT. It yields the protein CASSPTSGGADTQYF.